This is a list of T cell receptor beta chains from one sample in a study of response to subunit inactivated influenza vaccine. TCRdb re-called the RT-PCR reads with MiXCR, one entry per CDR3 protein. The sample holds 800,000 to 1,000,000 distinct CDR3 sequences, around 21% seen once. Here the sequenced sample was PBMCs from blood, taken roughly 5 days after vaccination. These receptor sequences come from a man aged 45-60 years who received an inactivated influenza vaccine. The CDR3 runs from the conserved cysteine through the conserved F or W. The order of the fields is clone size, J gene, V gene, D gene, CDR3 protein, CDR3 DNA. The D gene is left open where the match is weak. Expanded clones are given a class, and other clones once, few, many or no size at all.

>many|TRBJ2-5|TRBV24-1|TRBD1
CATSEGGQGSETQYF
TGTGCCACCAGTGAGGGGGGACAGGGGAGTGAGACCCAGTACTTC
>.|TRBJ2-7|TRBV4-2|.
CASSQDREGGQYF
TGTGCCAGCAGCCAAGATCGGGAAGGTGGGCAGTACTTC
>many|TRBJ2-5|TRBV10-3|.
CAISESRGETQYF
TGTGCCATCAGTGAGTCACGGGGGGAGACCCAGTACTTC
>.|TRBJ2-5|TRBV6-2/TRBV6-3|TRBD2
CASSMTSGNPLETQYF
TGTGCCAGCAGTATGACTAGCGGGAACCCCCTGGAGACCCAGTACTTC
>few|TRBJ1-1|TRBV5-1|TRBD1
CASSLFAGGRTEAFF
TGCGCCAGCAGCTTGTTTGCAGGGGGAAGGACTGAAGCTTTCTTT
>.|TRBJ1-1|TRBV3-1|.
CASSQDGGVNTEAFF
TGTGCCAGCAGCCAAGATGGAGGGGTAAACACTGAAGCTTTCTTT
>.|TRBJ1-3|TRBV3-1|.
CASRLSRGNTIYF
TGTGCCAGCAGGCTCTCGCGGGGAAACACCATATATTTT
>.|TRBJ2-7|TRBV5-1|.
CASSPWVDYEQYF
TGCGCCAGCAGCCCCTGGGTCGACTACGAGCAGTACTTC
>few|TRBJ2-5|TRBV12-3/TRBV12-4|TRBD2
CASTSGLQTQYF
TGTGCCAGCACTAGCGGGTTGCAGACCCAGTACTTC
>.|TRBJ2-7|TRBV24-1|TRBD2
CATSGGGSGTYEQYF
TGTGCCACCAGTGGCGGGGGTAGCGGGACCTACGAGCAGTACTTC
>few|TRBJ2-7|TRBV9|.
CASSVVAESYEQYF
TGTGCCAGCAGCGTAGTGGCAGAATCCTACGAGCAGTACTTC
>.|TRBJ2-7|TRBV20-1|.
CSARDYRTPYEQYF
TGCAGTGCTAGAGATTACAGGACCCCCTACGAGCAGTACTTC
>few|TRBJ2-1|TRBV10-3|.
CAIRRTEGAGEQFF
TGTGCCATCAGACGGACGGAGGGGGCGGGAGAGCAGTTCTTC